This T cell receptor beta chain was documented in a study of blood T cell repertoires in COVID-19. Study as a whole: The origin of the acute and convalescent COVID-19 samples was the United States, Italy and Spain. Nucleic acid was either cDNA or gDNA, and it came from T cells, B-cell-depleted T cells, or PBMCs.

In the study's own analysis: By means of reference gene primer amplification, nucleated cell counts were estimated. Sequencing used immunoSEQ multiplex PCR; TCRdb keeps in-frame clones, though not all of them. V and J calls and clone size come straight from that table; D and trimming were deduced from the DNA. Counted here are approximately 59,000 clones, 75% to 90% occurring once; the ten biggest clones make up about 30%. Germline V gene lookup returns CDR1 LNHDA and CDR2 SQIVND (reference sequence). This CDR3 comprises 16 residues. With 6 bases clipped from V and 6 bases from J, the junction kept 13 bases outside the gene matches. Recruited during active infection, patients (from Seattle) were subsequently followed longitudinally.

Sequences were obtained from peripheral blood. The TCR sequence derives from a man aged 55 to 70 with COVID-19, enrolled during active disease. The genes are TRBV19 and TRBJ1-3, with 8 bases matching TRBD1. As DNA, the CDR3 is TGTGCCAGTAGCTCGTCGGGACAGGAAGGAGTAAACACCATATATTTT. Translating gives CASSSSGQEGVNTIYF.